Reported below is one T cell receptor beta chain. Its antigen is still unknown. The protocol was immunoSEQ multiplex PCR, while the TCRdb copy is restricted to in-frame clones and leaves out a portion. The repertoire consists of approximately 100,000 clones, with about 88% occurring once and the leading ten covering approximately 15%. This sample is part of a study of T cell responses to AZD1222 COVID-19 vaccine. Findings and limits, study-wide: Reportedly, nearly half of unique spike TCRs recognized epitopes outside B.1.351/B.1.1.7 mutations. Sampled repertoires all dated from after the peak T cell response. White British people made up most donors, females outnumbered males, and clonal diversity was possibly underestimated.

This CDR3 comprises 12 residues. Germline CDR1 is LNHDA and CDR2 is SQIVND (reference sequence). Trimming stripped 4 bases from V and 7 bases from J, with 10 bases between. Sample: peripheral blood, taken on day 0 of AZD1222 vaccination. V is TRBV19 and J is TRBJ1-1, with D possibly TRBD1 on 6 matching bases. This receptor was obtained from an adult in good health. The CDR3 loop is CASSTGGLEAFF. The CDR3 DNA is TGTGCCAGTAGTACGGGGGGCCTTGAAGCTTTCTTT.